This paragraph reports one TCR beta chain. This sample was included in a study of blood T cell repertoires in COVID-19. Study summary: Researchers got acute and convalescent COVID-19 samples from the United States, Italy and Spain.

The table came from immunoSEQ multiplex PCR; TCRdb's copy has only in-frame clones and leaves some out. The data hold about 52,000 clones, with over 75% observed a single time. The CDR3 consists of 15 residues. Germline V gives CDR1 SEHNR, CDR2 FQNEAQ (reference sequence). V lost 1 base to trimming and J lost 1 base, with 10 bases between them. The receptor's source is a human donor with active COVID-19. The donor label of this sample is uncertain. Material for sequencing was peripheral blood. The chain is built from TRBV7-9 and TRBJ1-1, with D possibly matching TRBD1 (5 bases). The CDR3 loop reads CASSLVLGQNTEAFF. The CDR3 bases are TGTGCCAGCAGCTTAGTGTTAGGACAGAACACTGAAGCTTTCTTT.